This T cell receptor (beta chain) was captured in a study of T-cell reconstitution after alpha-beta-depleted transplantation in children. Overall study results and limits: The main origin of T-cell counts and diversity one year after transplant was newly produced T cells. Reports say that about two months after transplant, the alpha-beta T cells came out of several hundred graft clones that had expanded.

The V gene lost 5 bases and the J gene lost 5 bases, with 6 bases spanning the gap. Germline V gene sequence: CDR1 DFQATT, CDR2 SNEGSKA (reference sequence). The CDR3 loop spans 10 amino acids. Turning to this clonotype: Its specificity is unknown.

Unique molecular identifiers were built into the TCRbeta library. TCRdb re-analysed the PCR reads in MiXCR, keeping a single row per CDR3 protein. In the table there are fewer than 750,000 distinct CDR3 sequences, over 25% of which are singletons. The source material was PBMCs, sampled before TCRalphabeta/CD19-depleted stem cell transplant. The chain couples TRBV20-1 to TRBJ2-5, with D tentatively TRBD1 (5 bases). The TCR comes from a boy under two years old with Wiskott-Aldrich syndrome, due to receive a stem cell transplant. DNA of the CDR3: TGCAGTGCTGCAGGGGAGACCCAGTACTTC. Encoded protein: CSAAGETQYF.